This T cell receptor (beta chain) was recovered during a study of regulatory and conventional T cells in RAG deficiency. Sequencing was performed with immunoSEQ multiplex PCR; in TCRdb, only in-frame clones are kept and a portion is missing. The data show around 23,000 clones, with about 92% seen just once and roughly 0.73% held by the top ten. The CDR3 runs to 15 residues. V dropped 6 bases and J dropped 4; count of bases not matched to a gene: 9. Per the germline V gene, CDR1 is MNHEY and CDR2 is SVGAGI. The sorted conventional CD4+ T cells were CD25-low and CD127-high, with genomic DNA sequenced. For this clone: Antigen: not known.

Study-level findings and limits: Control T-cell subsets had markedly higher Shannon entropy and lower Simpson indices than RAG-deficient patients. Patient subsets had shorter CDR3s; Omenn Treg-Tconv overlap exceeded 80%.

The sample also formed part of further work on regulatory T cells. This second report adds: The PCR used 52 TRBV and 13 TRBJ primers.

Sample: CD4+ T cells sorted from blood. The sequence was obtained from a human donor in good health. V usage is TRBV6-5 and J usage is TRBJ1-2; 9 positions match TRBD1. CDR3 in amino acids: CASSQRRTGAYGYTF. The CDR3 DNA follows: TGTGCCAGCAGCCAAAGAAGGACAGGGGCCTATGGCTACACCTTC.